This T cell receptor (beta chain) was identified during a study of T cells after yellow fever vaccination (dated by TCRdb to the late 2010s). Background on the whole study: The SMART-Seq v4 Ultra Low Input RNA kit was used to prepare libraries from fractions with low cell numbers. To follow T-cell clones before and after both primary and booster YFV17D yellow fever vaccination, bulk TCR alpha and beta repertoires underwent longitudinal sequencing. Two healthy male donors, one aged 18 to 30 and one aged 30 to 40 years, made up the cohort. Blood samples were taken at several timepoints before and after primary and secondary immunization, and bulk PBMC replicates and cell subsets were isolated. Paper-wide results and their limitations: A small fraction of clonotypes showed up in both the CD4 and CD8 compartments, probably as a result of convergent recombination. The study included only two donors, which limits how far the findings can be generalized. Compared with the primary T-cell response, the secondary T-cell response was faster but weaker, reaching its peak on day 5 rather than on day 15. Computational filtering was required because FACS-sorted repertoires could contain abundant contaminating clonotypes from the bulk population. After the booster, most clones that had expanded after primary vaccination were detected again (about 95% of CD4 and about 88% of CD8), suggesting broad maintenance of memory.

This clonotype showed up just a few times. The antigen this receptor binds is unknown. Within one base of it there is no much larger clone, and no base qualities were kept. Deletion took 2 bases off V and 0 bases off J, with a span of 14 bases between the germline ends. From cysteine to phenylalanine, the CDR3 is 16 amino acids long. The CDR3 DNA has 48 bases and is translated from base 1. Sequences SGDLS (CDR1) and YYNGEE (CDR2) are obtained from the germline V gene. Sequencing took place on an Illumina NovaSeq 6000. Synthesis of TCR cDNA relied on 5'RACE template switching, a step that introduced a universal primer site along with unique molecular identifiers. cDNA synthesis was primed from both the TCR alpha and TCR beta constant segments. Library amplification involved two PCR steps, and the second step added sample barcodes and sequencing adapters. Sequencing of libraries was done on Illumina HiSeq 2500 (2x100 bp) or NovaSeq (2x150 bp). As for the original processing: MIGEC was used to demultiplex reads and collapse the reads into UMI consensus sequences, and MiXCR was used for V(D)J alignment. Clonotypes responding to the vaccine were identified with edgeR on replicate PBMC samples, with the criteria of FDR below 0.01 and a log2 fold change above 5 up to day 15. Bulk clonotypes were assigned CD4 or CD8 identity according to which sequenced CD4 or CD8 repertoire held them at higher abundance. Starting from the raw public reads, TCRdb applied fastp trimming at Q25, assembled clones with MiXCR and retained in-frame beta chains. Rows with a matching CDR3 protein are joined into one entry that keeps the most common DNA and genes. None of the V and J calls come from the authors' own analysis; TCRdb made them. The sample records some 320,000 distinct CDR3 sequences, around 8.6% of which are singletons. The leading ten clones occupy 3% to 4% of the sample.

Interpreted using the paper, the treatment or condition label stands for: live attenuated yellow fever vaccine strain. PBMCs were isolated from peripheral blood using a standard Ficoll-Paque protocol. CD4 and CD8 T-cell fractions were isolated with Dynabeads CD4 and CD8 positive selection kits. RNA was extracted with TriZol from bulk PBMCs, CD4 and CD8 fractions, and dextramer-positive and dextramer-negative fractions. The starting material was CD4+ T cells sorted from PBMCs, obtained 5 days after the yellow fever booster vaccination. Recombination linked TRBV9 to TRBJ1-1; no D gene can be assigned with confidence. The TCR was taken from a man aged 18-30 years who received the YFV17D yellow fever vaccine. CDR3 protein: CASSVRPTSMNTEAFF. The sequenced DNA is TGTGCCAGCAGCGTCCGACCGACTTCTATGAACACTGAAGCTTTCTTT.